The TCR beta chain under discussion was sequenced for a study of shared clonotypes between healthy human individuals. Using immunoSEQ multiplex PCR, the repertoire was profiled, and TCRdb retains in-frame clones only, with some absent. There are more than 2,000,000 clones in the sample; over 90% occur only once, and approximately 0.4% lies in the top ten. V was shortened by 4 bases and J by 2 bases, with 10 bases between the two germline ends. This CDR3 region has 15 residues. Germline V gene lookup returns CDR1 SGHRS and CDR2 YFSETQ. Worth noting for this clone: Its antigen is still unknown.

Whole-study findings and limits: Generation probabilities of non-shared clonotypes were lower (relative to those shared by all four donors).

The sequence derives from a man aged 18-30 years in good health. Some clones in this sample may be carry-over from other donors' samples. V gene TRBV5-1 combines with J gene TRBJ1-6; no clear D gene. Sequencing was done on a sample of naive CD4+ T cells from PBMCs. Subset described: CD45RA+ positively selected. The CDR3 nucleotides are TGCGCCAGCAGCCCGGACTCCGCCTATAATTCACCCCTCCACTTT. Encoded protein: CASSPDSAYNSPLHF.